What follows is one TCR beta chain and its context. This record belongs to a study of blood T cell repertoires in COVID-19. The CDR3 totals 14 residues. Trimming shortened V by 2 bases and J by 11 bases, and 18 bases separated the two germline ends. CDR1 and CDR2 from the germline V gene are MNHEY and SVGAGI. Profiling relied on immunoSEQ multiplex PCR, and the TCRdb table lists in-frame clones only, not all of them. The sample includes approximately 110,000 clones, around 84% of them seen just once. The material sequenced was peripheral blood. V and J are TRBV6-5 and TRBJ1-1; maybe TRBD1 (6 bases). The source of this sequence is a man aged 35 to 55 with acute or convalescent COVID-19. This CDR3 reads CASSYQPGAPPAFF. The CDR3 DNA follows: TGTGCCAGCAGTTACCAGCCAGGGGCGCCCCCCGCTTTCTTT.